These 24 T cell receptor beta chains share one sample of origin, sequenced in a study of CD8 T cells in ankylosing spondylitis. Study observations and caveats: What seemed typical of ankylosing spondylitis blood was a TCR beta motif built from several highly homologous variants.

A single record per CDR3 protein comes from TCRdb applying MiXCR to the 5' RACE reads. The sample lists 500,000 to 650,000 distinct CDR3 sequences; 5.3% were seen once. These receptors lack a known antigen. Sequenced input: blood, either unsorted or a sorted T cell fraction (not recorded which). All receptors derive from a male donor with ankylosing spondylitis.

The chain employs TRBV6-1 and TRBJ2-7; TRBD1 aligns across 10 bases. J lost 4 bases, V lost 5 bases, and 8 bases had no gene match. Germline CDR1 reads MNHNS; CDR2 reads SASEGT. This CDR3 region has 15 residues. The CDR3 here is CASSPTTGGGYEQYF. CDR3 bases: TGTGCCAGCAGTCCAACGACAGGGGGCGGGTACGAGCAGTACTTC.

This clonotype showed up many times. J is TRBJ2-1 and V is TRBV5-1; the D is unclear. The CDR3 is 16 residues long. Germline CDR1 and CDR2: SGHRS and YFSETQ. Trimming removed 0 bases from V and 1 base from J, with 11 bases in between. Written as DNA, the CDR3 is TGCGCCAGCAGCTTGGTAGGGCAAAGTTCCTACAATGAGCAGTTCTTC. It translates to CASSLVGQSSYNEQFF.

This clonotype was observed many times. This chain uses TRBV6-1 with TRBJ1-6; 9 nucleotides agree with TRBD1. The CDR3 consists of 14 residues. Germline lookup yields CDR1 MNHNS and CDR2 SASEGT. Trimming removed 6 bases from V and 10 bases from J; junction bases left unmatched: 7. The CDR3 is CASRGTGSRSPLHF. Written as DNA, the CDR3 is TGTGCCAGCAGGGGGACAGGGAGTCGGTCACCCCTCCACTTT.

This clonotype has ten or more counts. The V and J genes are TRBV6-1 and TRBJ1-1; possibly TRBD1 for D (6 bases). Germline V lookup: CDR1 MNHNS, CDR2 SASEGT. The CDR3 runs to 16 residues. The V gene lost 7 bases and the J gene lost 0 bases, with 18 bases spanning the gap. DNA for the CDR3: TGTGCCAGCACACAAGGGGGGGCTGGGGTGAACACTGAAGCTTTCTTT. It codes for CASTQGGAGVNTEAFF.

J is TRBJ2-1 and V is TRBV5-5; unclear D gene. CDR1 and CDR2 from the germline V gene are SGHKS and YYEKEE (reference sequence). This CDR3 has 12 residues. Trimming removed 5 bases from V and 8 bases from J, with 11 bases in between. The CDR3 protein is CASSRRVDEQFF. The CDR3 region has the DNA TGTGCCAGCAGTAGACGCGTCGATGAGCAGTTCTTC.

This clonotype occurred a few times. This chain joins TRBV24-1 and TRBJ2-3; D is uncertain. The CDR3 contains 14 residues. Germline values: CDR1 KGHDR, CDR2 SFDVKD. Trimming removed 5 bases from V and 0 bases from J, with 8 bases in between. In DNA, the CDR3 is TGTGCCACCAGTGGCCTCTTAAGCACAGATACGCAGTATTTT. Its translation is CATSGLLSTDTQYF.

This clonotype was detected only a few times. The genes are TRBV5-1 and TRBJ2-3; D unresolved. CDR1 is SGHRS, CDR2 YFSETQ, per germline. V lost 3 bases to trimming and J lost 0 bases, with 8 bases between them. The CDR3 covers 14 residues. Written as DNA, the CDR3 is TGCGCCAGCAGCTGGGCCCTTAGCACAGATACGCAGTATTTT. Its protein is CASSWALSTDTQYF.

This clonotype has at least ten counts. The chain employs TRBV9 and TRBJ2-3; unclear D gene. The V and J ends lost 3 bases and 4 bases respectively, with 9 bases between them. Germline CDR1 and CDR2: SGDLS and YYNGEE. This CDR3 contains 13 residues. This CDR3 reads CASSDENADTQYF. The CDR3 region has the DNA TGTGCCAGCAGCGACGAAAATGCAGATACGCAGTATTTT.

This clonotype occurred many times. V is TRBV4-3 and J is TRBJ2-7; D gene unclear. The CDR3 runs to 15 residues. Trimming stripped 1 base from V and 6 bases from J, with 16 bases between. Germline CDR1 LGHNA, CDR2 YSLEER. For the CDR3, the DNA is TGCGCCAGCAGCCAAGTAACAGCCAAGACGCGCGAGCAGTACTTC. Amino acid sequence: CASSQVTAKTREQYF.

This clonotype appeared many times. The chain employs TRBV5-1 and TRBJ1-2; unclear D gene. Per the germline V gene, CDR1 is SGHRS and CDR2 is YFSETQ. The CDR3 covers 12 residues. Trimming stripped 4 bases from V and 4 bases from J, with 8 bases between. CDR3 in amino acids: CASSPEGYGYTF. CDR3 DNA: TGCGCCAGCAGCCCCGAAGGCTATGGCTACACCTTC.

V gene TRBV5-1 combines with J gene TRBJ2-7, with 7 bases matching TRBD2. This CDR3 region has 15 residues. Germline CDR1 reads SGHRS; CDR2 reads YFSETQ. V gave up 1 base and J gave up 0 bases; unmatched junction bases: 4. This CDR3 reads CASSLLAVSSYEQYF. The CDR3 DNA sequence: TGCGCCAGCAGCTTGCTAGCGGTGAGCTCCTACGAGCAGTACTTC.

This clonotype was seen repeatedly, ten times or more. This chain uses TRBV29-1 with TRBJ1-1; D possibly corresponds to TRBD1 (6 bases). The CDR3 contains 12 residues. The V and J ends lost 7 bases and 5 bases respectively, with 14 bases between them. CDR1 and CDR2 from the germline V gene are SQVTM and ANQGSEA. In nucleotides, the CDR3 is TGCAGCGGGAGTTGGGGGGCAACTGAAGCTTTCTTT. Protein: CSGSWGATEAFF.

This clonotype was counted a few times. The chain is built from TRBV18 and TRBJ2-4; D gene ambiguous. This CDR3 region has 15 residues. Germline CDR1 and CDR2: KGHSH and LQKENI. Trimming took 2 bases from V and 1 from J, leaving 9 bases between them. The CDR3 loop is CASSPGPVAKNIQYF. CDR3 nucleotides: TGTGCCAGCTCACCAGGACCCGTGGCCAAAAACATTCAGTACTTC.

This clonotype showed up many times. V and J are TRBV5-1 and TRBJ1-1, with no clear D. From germline, CDR1 is SGHRS and CDR2 YFSETQ. This CDR3 is 14 amino acids long. The V gene lost 2 bases and the J gene lost 1 base, with 9 bases spanning the gap. In DNA form, the CDR3 reads TGCGCCAGCAGCTTTGCGGCGGCGAACACTGAAGCTTTCTTT. Amino acid sequence: CASSFAAANTEAFF.

There are many counts of this clonotype. CDR3 in DNA: TGTGCCAGCAGGAACCGGGACAGACGCTATGGCTACACCTTC. Translating gives CASRNRDRRYGYTF. The chain links TRBV6-1 to TRBJ1-2, with TRBD1 identical over 7 bases. Germline-derived CDR1 and CDR2 are MNHNS and SASEGT. The CDR3 totals 14 residues. With 6 bases clipped from V and 4 bases from J, the junction kept 8 bases outside the gene matches.

This clonotype was seen at least ten times. The rearrangement uses TRBV29-1 and TRBJ1-2; a weak D match, TRBD1 (6 bases). Germline V CDR1 and CDR2: SQVTM, ANQGSEA. The CDR3 has 14 residues. Trimming cost V 7 bases and J 3 bases, with 18 bases left between them. The CDR3 DNA reads TGCAGCGCTCCGGGGGCCGGGCCCTACTATGGCTACACCTTC. Amino acids: CSAPGAGPYYGYTF.

This clonotype has more than one count but fewer than ten. The chain combines TRBV11-2 with TRBJ2-6, with 9 bases lining up with TRBD1. The V and J ends lost 5 bases and 2 bases, in that order; junction bases with no gene match: 7. Germline CDR1 is SGHAT and CDR2 is FQNNGV. The CDR3 totals 17 residues. CDR3 in amino acids: CASSPTGGIAGANVLTF. The CDR3 DNA reads as TGTGCCAGCAGCCCGACAGGGGGAATAGCTGGGGCCAACGTCCTGACTTTC.

Many counts were recorded for this clonotype. The genes are TRBV27 and TRBJ2-1; TRBD2 matches 12 bases. V lost 4 bases to trimming and J lost 0 bases; unmatched junction nucleotides: 4. Looked up from germline, CDR1 is MNHEY and CDR2 is SMNVEV (reference sequence). There are 17 residues in the CDR3. The CDR3 is CASSSGTSGRSYNEQFF. The CDR3 DNA sequence: TGTGCCAGCAGTTCAGGGACTAGCGGGCGCTCCTACAATGAGCAGTTCTTC.

In this sample, this clonotype turned up a few times. The chain recombines TRBV6-2 or TRBV6-3 with TRBJ2-3; perhaps TRBD2 as D (5 bases). The CDR3 runs to 17 residues. The V and J ends lost 2 bases and 5 bases respectively, with 20 bases between them. Germline V gene data show CDR1 as MNHEY and CDR2 as SVGEGT. The CDR3 reads CASSYRNVGEGKDTQYF. The DNA of the CDR3 is TGTGCCAGCAGTTACAGGAATGTCGGGGAAGGAAAAGATACGCAGTATTTT.

This clonotype was counted at least ten times. V and J are TRBV5-1 and TRBJ1-1; the match to TRBD1 covers 8 bases. The CDR3 extends over 16 amino acids. Trimming at V came to 5 bases and at J to 1 base, leaving 10 bases not matched to a gene. Germline V CDR1 and CDR2: SGHRS, YFSETQ. The CDR3 reads CASSFTGGSRNTEAFF. Here the CDR3 DNA reads TGCGCCAGCAGTTTTACAGGGGGTTCAAGGAACACTGAAGCTTTCTTT.

This clonotype was seen ten or more times. The rearrangement links TRBV7-6 to TRBJ1-2, with TRBD1 identical over 9 bases. V lost 5 bases and J lost 4; bases outside the gene matches: 8. The CDR3 sequence is 15 residues long. The germline CDR1 and CDR2 sequences are SGHVS and FNYEAQ. The CDR3 sequence is CASSPGTGLSYGYTF. CDR3 nucleotides: TGTGCCAGCAGCCCAGGGACAGGGCTTTCCTATGGCTACACCTTC.

At least ten counts were recorded for this clonotype. CDR3 coding DNA: TGCGCCAGCAGCTTGTTGGGGAACTATGGCTACACCTTC. The encoded protein is CASSLLGNYGYTF. The chain joins TRBV5-1 to TRBJ1-2, with unresolved D. This CDR3 has 13 residues. V dropped 1 base and J dropped 2 bases, with 6 bases sitting between them. Per the germline V gene, CDR1 is SGHRS and CDR2 is YFSETQ. Variable domain in full (rest from reference TRBV5-1 and TRBJ1-2): KAGVTQTPRYLIKTRGQQVTLSCSPISGHRSVSWYQQTPGQGLQFLFEYFSETQRNKGNFPGRFSGRQFSNSRSEMNVSTLELGDSALYLCASSLLGNYGYTFGSGTRLTVV.

The genes are TRBV20-1 and TRBJ2-5; no firm D call. The CDR3 covers 14 residues. Trimming left V 1 base short and J 4 bases short, with 13 bases between. CDR1 is DFQATT and CDR2 is SNEGSKA in the germline V gene (reference sequence). CDR3 in DNA: TGCAGTGCTAGAGCCGCCCCACCCCGAGAGACCCAGTACTTC. Protein sequence: CSARAAPPRETQYF.

This clonotype occurred many times. The rearrangement uses TRBV29-1 and TRBJ2-4; D gene unclear. Trimming took 3 bases from V and 0 from J, leaving 3 bases between them. Germline assignment: CDR1 SQVTM and CDR2 ANQGSEA. This CDR3 has 12 amino acids. In DNA, the CDR3 is TGCAGCGTTGAGGTAGCCAAAAACATTCAGTACTTC. Encoded protein: CSVEVAKNIQYF.